These T cell receptor beta chains were read from a single sample in a study of blood T cells in healthy people across ages. TCRdb itself ran the 5' RACE reads through MiXCR, one entry per CDR3 protein. This table holds 1.6 million or so distinct CDR3 sequences, roughly 30% found once. The sample taken for sequencing was blood. The receptors come from a woman in her 30s in good health. The CDR3 runs from the conserved cysteine through the conserved F or W. A D gene is named only where the DNA matches it firmly. Clone size is stated in some rows and not others, as once, few, many or a class when expanded.

cdr3_aa: CATSSASGRALHSNEQFF
cdr3_nt: TGTGCCACCAGCAGCGCTAGCGGGAGGGCCCTTCATAGCAATGAGCAGTTCTTC
v_call: TRBV15
j_call: TRBJ2-1
clone_size: NA
d_call: TRBD2

cdr3_aa: CSARIPSTDTQYF
cdr3_nt: TGCAGTGCTAGGATCCCTAGCACAGATACGCAGTATTTT
v_call: TRBV20-1
j_call: TRBJ2-3
clone_size: many
d_call: NA

cdr3_aa: CSARLAGHDNEQFF
cdr3_nt: TGCAGTGCTCGTTTAGCGGGCCACGACAATGAGCAGTTCTTC
v_call: TRBV20-1
j_call: TRBJ2-1
clone_size: NA
d_call: TRBD2

cdr3_aa: CAISERQGAYEQYF
cdr3_nt: TGTGCCATCAGTGAACGACAGGGGGCCTACGAGCAGTACTTC
v_call: TRBV10-3
j_call: TRBJ2-7
clone_size: few
d_call: TRBD1

cdr3_aa: CASSLDGFTGSTNYGYTF
cdr3_nt: TGCGCCAGCAGCTTAGACGGGTTCACCGGGTCGACTAACTATGGCTACACCTTC
v_call: TRBV5-1
j_call: TRBJ1-2
clone_size: few
d_call: NA

cdr3_aa: CSAIPKFGTSFSCNEQFF
cdr3_nt: TGCAGTGCTATACCGAAATTTGGGACTAGTTTTTCCTGCAATGAGCAGTTCTTC
v_call: TRBV20-1
j_call: TRBJ2-1
clone_size: NA
d_call: TRBD2

cdr3_aa: CASRGGGRYNEQFF
cdr3_nt: TGCGCCAGCCGTGGCGGAGGCCGATACAATGAGCAGTTCTTC
v_call: TRBV4-1
j_call: TRBJ2-1
clone_size: NA
d_call: NA

cdr3_aa: CASSLRFSSGLGDTQYF
cdr3_nt: TGTGCCAGCAGCCTCCGCTTCTCTAGCGGACTTGGGGATACGCAGTATTTT
v_call: TRBV27
j_call: TRBJ2-3
clone_size: NA
d_call: TRBD2

cdr3_aa: CSARDRRTSLSQETQYF
cdr3_nt: TGCAGTGCTAGAGACCGGAGGACTAGCTTGTCCCAAGAGACCCAGTACTTC
v_call: TRBV20-1
j_call: TRBJ2-5
clone_size: NA
d_call: TRBD2

cdr3_aa: CASSQKSGSPYGYTF
cdr3_nt: TGTGCCAGCAGCCAGAAGTCGGGGAGTCCATATGGCTACACCTTC
v_call: TRBV7-2
j_call: TRBJ1-2
clone_size: NA
d_call: NA

cdr3_aa: CAGSRSSKGVGGPDTQYF
cdr3_nt: TGTGCCGGCAGTCGATCTTCAAAGGGTGTAGGTGGCCCAGATACGCAGTATTTT
v_call: TRBV28
j_call: TRBJ2-3
clone_size: once
d_call: NA

cdr3_aa: CASSRLTGRTDTQYF
cdr3_nt: TGCGCCAGCAGCCGTCTGACGGGGCGCACAGATACGCAGTATTTT
v_call: TRBV5-1
j_call: TRBJ2-3
clone_size: few
d_call: NA